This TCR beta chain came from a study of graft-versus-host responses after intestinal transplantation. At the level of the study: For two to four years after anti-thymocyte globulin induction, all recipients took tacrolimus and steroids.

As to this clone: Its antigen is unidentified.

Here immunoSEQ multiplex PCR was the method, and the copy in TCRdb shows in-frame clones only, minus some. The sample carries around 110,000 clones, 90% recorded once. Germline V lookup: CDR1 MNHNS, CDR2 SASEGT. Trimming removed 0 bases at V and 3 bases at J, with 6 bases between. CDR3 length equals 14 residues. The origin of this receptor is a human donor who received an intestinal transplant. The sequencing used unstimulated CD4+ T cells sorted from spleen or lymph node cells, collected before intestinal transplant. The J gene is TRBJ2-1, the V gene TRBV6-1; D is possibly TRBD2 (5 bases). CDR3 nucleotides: TGTGCCAGCAGTGAAGCGGCGGGCTACAATGAGCAGTTCTTC. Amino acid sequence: CASSEAAGYNEQFF.